These 21 T cell receptor beta chains were sequenced from one sample in a study of T cells in localized non-small cell lung cancer. This table comes from immunoSEQ multiplex PCR, and its TCRdb copy is limited to in-frame clones, with some not included. The data hold more than 15,000 clones, with approximately 89% observed a single time. The input for sequencing was peripheral blood, taken before any cancer treatment. These receptors originate from a female donor older than 55 with stage III squamous cell lung carcinoma.

The CDR3 bases are TGTGCCAGCAGTTCCCTTACAGGGGGCAGAGCTGAAAAACTGTTTTTT. This translates into CASSSLTGGRAEKLFF. J is TRBJ1-4 and V is TRBV27; 9 bases map to TRBD1. Trimming removed 4 bases from V and 7 bases from J; junction bases left unmatched: 10. This CDR3 spans 16 amino acids. Germline CDR1 MNHEY, CDR2 SMNVEV (reference sequence).

This chain connects TRBV7-3 to TRBJ2-7; 8 nucleotides align to TRBD1. The CDR3 is 14 residues long. V dropped 5 bases and J dropped 4; count of bases not matched to a gene: 7. Germline V gives CDR1 SGHTA, CDR2 FQGTGA. The DNA of the CDR3 is TGTGCCAGCAGCCCCACAGGGGGGATGTACGAGCAGTACTTC. It codes for CASSPTGGMYEQYF.

The table lists this clone with a few counts. The CDR3 protein is CASSVGGLGDSGANVLTF. In nucleotides, the CDR3 is TGTGCCAGCAGCGTAGGGGGACTAGGCGACTCTGGGGCCAACGTCCTGACTTTC. This chain connects TRBV9 to TRBJ2-6; 8 bases line up with TRBD2. CDR1 and CDR2 (germline): SGDLS, YYNGEE. This CDR3 comprises 18 residues. The trim removed 0 bases at V and 0 bases at J, leaving 5 bases unmatched.

This chain connects TRBV2 to TRBJ1-1, with D maybe TRBD1 (5 bases). V lost 7 bases and J 3 bases, leaving 12 bases between the germline ends. The length of the CDR3 is 13 residues. The germline V gene has CDR1 SNHLY and CDR2 FYNNEI. CDR3 sequence: CASILRGDTEAFF. The CDR3 DNA is TGTGCCAGCATCTTACGGGGGGACACTGAAGCTTTCTTT.

Turning to this clone: At one end, the junction sequence differs from germline, possibly due to a read error. The CDR3 DNA is TGTGCCTGGCGTGTAAAGTCCGGTTGGGGTGAGCAGTTCTTC. Translation gives CAWRVKSGWGEQFF. This chain links TRBV30 with TRBJ2-1, with D unresolved. The germline V gene has CDR1 GTSNPN and CDR2 SVGIG (reference sequence). The CDR3 extends over 14 amino acids. Full variable domain (missing parts from reference TRBV30 and TRBJ2-1): SQTIHQWPATLVQPVGSPLSLECTVEGTSNPNLYWYRQAAGRGLQLLFYSVGIGQISSEVPQNLSASRPQDRQFILSSKKLLLSDSGFYLCAWRVKSGWGEQFFGPGTRLTVL.

By share, this clone counts as medium-sized. The chain couples TRBV19 to TRBJ2-7; D might be TRBD2 (6 bases). CDR3 length: 14 amino acids. In germline, CDR1 is LNHDA, CDR2 SQIVND (reference sequence). V shed 5 bases and J shed 2 bases, with 13 bases lying between them. CDR3: CASSGDSSTYEQYF. CDR3 DNA: TGTGCCAGTAGTGGGGACTCAAGCACCTACGAGCAGTACTTC.

The V call is TRBV28, the J call TRBJ2-1, with a tentative D call TRBD1 (5 bases). The CDR3 runs 12 residues. Germline loops: CDR1 MDHEN, CDR2 SYDVKM. V dropped 6 bases and J dropped 10 bases, with 13 bases sitting between them. CDR3 coding DNA: TGTGCCAGCAGCCAGGGTGTTTGGGAGCAGTTCTTC. The encoded protein is CASSQGVWEQFF.

The chain is built from TRBV5-1 and TRBJ2-7; unclear D gene. The V gene lost 0 bases and the J gene lost 3 bases, with 1 base spanning the gap. Germline CDR1 and CDR2: SGHRS and YFSETQ. This CDR3 contains 11 residues. The CDR3 reads CASSLDYEQYF. The CDR3 DNA reads TGCGCCAGCAGCTTGGACTACGAGCAGTACTTC.

CDR3: CASSSDQLDNSPLHF. The CDR3 DNA sequence: TGTGCCAGCAGTTCGGACCAGTTAGACAATTCACCCCTCCACTTT. The J gene is TRBJ1-6, the V gene TRBV27; unclear D gene. The CDR3 runs 15 residues. CDR1 is MNHEY and CDR2 is SMNVEV in the germline V gene (reference sequence). V gave up 4 bases and J gave up 7 bases, with 14 bases separating them.

V gene TRBV14 combines with J gene TRBJ1-2; D is perhaps TRBD1 (6 bases). The CDR3 is 15 amino acids. V gave up 4 bases and J gave up 8 bases, with 20 bases separating them. Germline V lookup: CDR1 SGHDN, CDR2 FVKESK. The CDR3 coding sequence is TGTGCCAGCAGCCGAGAGATGCAGGGGATCGGAGGCTACACCTTC. Amino acids: CASSREMQGIGGYTF.

The chain combines TRBV11-2 with TRBJ1-1, with a possible D match to TRBD1 (5 bases). The CDR3 contains 13 residues. CDR1 SGHAT and CDR2 FQNNGV come from the germline V gene. Trimming cost V 5 bases and J 4 bases, with 11 bases left between them. The CDR3 loop is CASSVSRGTEAFF. The CDR3 DNA follows: TGTGCCAGCAGCGTCTCTAGGGGCACTGAAGCTTTCTTT.

The V gene is TRBV10-3, the J gene TRBJ1-3; 8 nucleotides line up with TRBD1. The CDR3 contains 14 residues. The germline gives CDR1 ENHRY, CDR2 SYGVKD. V was pared by 7 bases and J by 4 bases, with 6 bases of the junction left unmatched. The DNA of the CDR3 is TGTGCCATCAAAAAGGACAGGGCCGGAAACACCATATATTTT. This sequence encodes CAIKKDRAGNTIYF.

A single count supports this clone. The rearrangement links TRBV29-1 to TRBJ1-2; D uncertain. Germline values: CDR1 SQVTM, CDR2 ANQGSEA. V shed 2 bases and J shed 2 bases, with 3 bases lying between them. This CDR3 has 11 residues. CDR3 bases: TGCAGCGTTGAACAGAACTATGGCTACACCTTC. This sequence encodes CSVEQNYGYTF.

The chain couples TRBV30 to TRBJ1-1; D gene uncertain. Trimming left V 2 bases short and J 5 bases short, with 12 bases between. The CDR3 consists of 13 residues. CDR1 is GTSNPN and CDR2 is SVGIG in the germline V gene (reference sequence). In nucleotides, the CDR3 is TGTGCCTGGAGTACCCGGCAAGGGACTGAAGCTTTCTTT. As protein: CAWSTRQGTEAFF.

The chain has TRBV7-8 and TRBJ2-2; 8 nucleotides align to TRBD1. With 0 bases clipped from V and 4 bases from J, the junction kept 7 bases outside the gene matches. This CDR3 is built from 17 residues. Germline loops: CDR1 SGHVS, CDR2 FQNEAQ. The CDR3 nucleotides read TGTGCCAGCAGCTTAGCCCGGACAGGGTGGAGCACCGGGGAGCTGTTTTTT. Residues: CASSLARTGWSTGELFF. The full variable domain, with the rest looked up from reference TRBV7-8 and TRBJ2-2, is GAGVSQSPRYKVAKRGQDVALRCDPISGHVSLFWYQQALGQGPEFLTYFQNEAQLDKSGLPSDRFFAERPEGSVSTLKIQRTQQEDSAVYLCASSLARTGWSTGELFFGEGSRLTVL.

The chain couples TRBV5-1 to TRBJ1-1; no clear D gene. The V gene lost 0 bases and the J gene lost 4 bases, with 10 bases spanning the gap. Germline CDR1 SGHRS, CDR2 YFSETQ. This CDR3 is 14 amino acids long. CDR3 region: CASSLATVPTEAFF. DNA for the CDR3: TGCGCCAGCAGCTTGGCAACGGTCCCCACTGAAGCTTTCTTT.

V gene TRBV7-6 combines with J gene TRBJ1-4; D is perhaps TRBD1 (6 bases). Germline V gene sequence: CDR1 SGHVS, CDR2 FNYEAQ. V lost 1 base and J lost 7, with 13 bases in between. The CDR3 is 15 residues long. The CDR3 DNA is TGTGCCAGCAGCTTAGAACAGGGTGGTGGTGAAAAACTGTTTTTT. Translation gives CASSLEQGGGEKLFF.

The chain uses TRBV19 and TRBJ2-2; 10 nucleotides align to TRBD1. After removal of 5 bases from V and 1 base from J, the junction contained 10 bases not matched to a gene. The CDR3 is made up of 18 amino acids. CDR1 is LNHDA, CDR2 SQIVND, per germline (reference sequence). CDR3 amino acids: CASSSTGTGVLNTGELFF. CDR3 coding DNA: TGTGCCAGTAGTTCGACCGGGACAGGGGTCCTGAACACCGGGGAGCTGTTTTTT.

The chain has TRBV6-5 and TRBJ1-1; D might be TRBD1 (6 bases). The CDR3 consists of 14 residues. The germline V and J ends were trimmed by 4 bases and 4 bases, with 13 bases remaining between them. In germline, CDR1 is MNHEY, CDR2 SVGAGI. This chain's CDR3 is CASSSRGRGTEAFF. The CDR3 DNA reads TGTGCCAGCAGTTCCCGGGGCAGGGGCACTGAAGCTTTCTTT.

The V call is TRBV18, the J call TRBJ1-2; 7 nucleotides align to TRBD1. CDR3 size: 14 residues. Germline lookup yields CDR1 KGHSH and CDR2 LQKENI. V lost 5 bases, J lost 5 bases, and 8 bases stayed unmatched. The CDR3 nucleotides are TGTGCCAGCTCAAACAGACAGGGCTCATATGGCTACACCTTC. This codes for CASSNRQGSYGYTF. The whole variable domain, remainder taken from reference TRBV18 and TRBJ1-2, is NAGVMQNPRHLVRRRGQEARLRCSPMKGHSHVYWYRQLPEEGLKFMVYLQKENIIDESGMPKERFSAEFPKEGPSILRIQQVVRGDSAAYFCASSNRQGSYGYTFGSGTRLTVV.

The chain recombines TRBV2 with TRBJ2-3; maybe TRBD2 (5 bases). V was shortened by 5 bases and J by 4 bases, with 10 bases between the two germline ends. The CDR3 has 13 residues. Germline V gives CDR1 SNHLY, CDR2 FYNNEI. The CDR3 sequence is CASSREGPDTQYF. The CDR3 DNA reads TGTGCCAGCAGTAGAGAGGGCCCAGATACGCAGTATTTT.